This T cell receptor beta chain originates from a study of blood T cell repertoires in COVID-19. Across the study: Samples taken during acute and convalescent COVID-19 were collected in the United States, Italy and Spain. T cells, B-cell-depleted T cells, or PBMCs supplied cDNA or gDNA.

This clone was detected only a few times. Original methodology: For nucleated cells, counts were estimated from reference gene primer amplification. TCRdb keeps only in-frame clones here, not all; method: immunoSEQ multiplex PCR. For V, J and clone size, that table is used; D and trimming come from the DNA. Of approximately 120,000 clones detected, over 65% appear once; the ten largest clones hold 15% to 20%. Germline values: CDR1 WSHSY, CDR2 SAAADI. This CDR3 spans 13 amino acids. The sample was peripheral blood. The source is an older woman with acute or convalescent COVID-19. The rearrangement links TRBV10-2 to TRBJ1-2; TRBD1 matches 12 bases. In DNA form, the CDR3 reads TGCGCTACTAAGGGACAGGGGGCGCGGGGCTACACCTTC. Its protein product is CATKGQGARGYTF.